This T cell receptor beta chain was sequenced for a study of CD8 T cells in Susac syndrome. Sequencing of TCR beta was performed on blood CD8+ T cells and on blood CD4+ T cells. The multiple sclerosis controls were treatment-naive patients with relapsing-remitting disease that was stable or active. Negative isolation yielded CD4+ and CD8+ T cells, and FACS enriched TEMRA cells. Random hexamers primed reverse transcription of about 0.45 to 1 ug RNA. Amplification of the TCR beta CDR3 was carried out by immunoSEQ multiplex PCR, which spanned a total of 54 Vbeta and 13 Jbeta segments. TCRdb re-called the immunoSEQ multiplex PCR reads through MiXCR, storing one row per CDR3 protein. The sample has almost 450,000 distinct CDR3 sequences, more than 80% seen once. From germline, CDR1 is LNHDA and CDR2 SQIVND (reference sequence). CDR3 size: 15 residues. V dropped 2 bases and J dropped 6 bases, with 14 bases sitting between them.

The chain is built from TRBV19 and TRBJ2-1, with D perhaps TRBD2 (6 bases). This sequence was found in a human donor with multiple sclerosis. Sequenced material: CD8+ T cells from PBMCs. The DNA of the CDR3 is TGTGCCAGTAGTATACTCGGCGGGGTAACCAATGAGCAGTTCTTC. Its translation is CASSILGGVTNEQFF.